The TCR beta chain under discussion was sequenced for a study of PD-L1 blockade in urothelial cancer. Study overall: Researchers looked at the blood 3 weeks (second dose) and 6 weeks after treatment began.

Germline V CDR1 and CDR2: GTSNPN, SVGIG (reference sequence). Deletions cut 3 bases from V and 3 bases from J, with 11 bases between. The CDR3 loop spans 14 amino acids. About this clone itself: Other DNA sequences in the same sample also yield this CDR3.

Some clones are missing from TCRdb's copy, which holds only in-frame ones; the method was immunoSEQ multiplex PCR. Among tens of thousands of clones listed, around 84% were seen once. The chain couples TRBV30 to TRBJ1-4; possibly TRBD1 for D (5 bases). The material was PBMCs, obtained around atezolizumab (anti-PD-L1) treatment. The source of this sequence is a man aged 50 to 59 with urothelial cancer. Here the CDR3 reads CAWRVGGANEKLFF. The CDR3 region has the DNA TGTGCCTGGAGAGTGGGGGGAGCTAATGAAAAACTGTTTTTT.